This TCR beta chain came from a study of cytomegalovirus exposure and HLA in healthy donors. Amplification used 60 Vbeta primers and 13 Jbeta primers. Libraries were prepared by immunoSEQ multiplex PCR; TCRdb keeps only in-frame clonotypes and omits some of them. The top ten clones hold around 5.6% of a sample with about 150,000 clones, 80% of them seen once. Germline lookup yields CDR1 SGHVS and CDR2 FNYEAQ. The junction had 13 bases not matched to a gene; V was cut back by 5 bases and J by 4 bases. The CDR3 runs 19 residues. This chain links TRBV7-6 with TRBJ2-1; 14 nucleotides line up with TRBD2. The specimen was PBMCs. This clonotype originated in a woman aged 40 to 50 in good health and CMV-seropositive. The CDR3 spells CASSVRDVGLAGGYNEQFF. DNA of the CDR3: TGTGCCAGCAGCGTCCGGGACGTAGGACTAGCGGGGGGATACAATGAGCAGTTCTTC.